Shown below are 30 T cell receptor beta chains from a single sample sequenced in a study of cytomegalovirus exposure and HLA in healthy donors. Amplification used 60 Vbeta primers and 13 Jbeta primers. The protocol was immunoSEQ multiplex PCR, while the TCRdb copy is restricted to in-frame clones and leaves out a portion. The sample data list about 140,000 clones. The sequencing input was PBMCs. The receptors were gathered from a woman aged 18-35 years in good health and CMV-seronegative.

This chain connects TRBV27 to TRBJ1-1, with D unclear. This CDR3 spans 15 amino acids. Trimming removed 5 bases at V and 1 base at J, with 14 bases between. Germline V gene sequence: CDR1 MNHEY, CDR2 SMNVEV (reference sequence). CDR3 amino acids: CASSPSTRRNTEAFF. The DNA of the CDR3 is TGTGCCAGCAGTCCGTCGACACGTAGGAACACTGAAGCTTTCTTT.

The rearrangement uses TRBV7-2 and TRBJ2-6, with D uncertain. CDR3 length equals 15 residues. Trimming removed 5 bases at V and 1 base at J, with 9 bases between. Per the germline V gene, CDR1 is SGHTA and CDR2 is FQGNSA. CDR3 bases: TGTGCCAGCAGCGAGAAGTTTTCTGGGGCCAACGTCCTGACTTTC. Its translation is CASSEKFSGANVLTF. Full variable domain (rest looked up from reference TRBV7-2 and TRBJ2-6): GAGVSQSPSNKVTEKGKDVELRCDPISGHTALYWYRQSLGQGLEFLIYFQGNSAPDKSGLPSDRFSAERTGGSVSTLTIQRTQQEDSAVYLCASSEKFSGANVLTFGAGSRLTVL.

V and J are TRBV4-3 and TRBJ1-4, with 8 bases identical to TRBD1. Germline trimming cut 1 base from V and 1 base from J; bases unmatched to any gene: 5. In germline, CDR1 is LGHNA, CDR2 YSLEER. This CDR3 is built from 17 residues. The CDR3, as DNA: TGCGCCAGCAGCCAAGCTAGACAGGGGCGAACTAATGAAAAACTGTTTTTT. Translation: CASSQARQGRTNEKLFF.

This chain uses TRBV11-3 with TRBJ2-5; no reliable D call. CDR3 length equals 14 residues. The germline CDR1 and CDR2 sequences are SGHNT and YENEEA. Between the trimmed V and J ends, which lost 5 bases and 1 base, there was a span of 11 bases. CDR3 nucleotides: TGTGCCAGCAGCCCCGACTTATCCCAAGAGACCCAGTACTTC. This translates into CASSPDLSQETQYF.

The chain combines TRBV4-2 with TRBJ2-1; 10 bases fit TRBD2. The germline CDR1 and CDR2 sequences are LGHNA and YNFKEQ. CDR3 length equals 15 residues. Trimming took 3 bases from V and 2 from J; bases not matched to a gene: 1. In DNA form, the CDR3 reads TGTGCCAGCAGCCACGGACTAGCGGCCTACAATGAGCAGTTCTTC. Protein sequence: CASSHGLAAYNEQFF.

The rearrangement joins TRBV30 to TRBJ1-4; weak D call: TRBD1 (5 bases). Germline CDR1 GTSNPN, CDR2 SVGIG (reference sequence). The ends were cut back, 2 bases at V and 8 bases at J, with 12 bases in the middle. This CDR3 spans 13 amino acids. The CDR3 loop is CAWSLGGYEKLFF. For the CDR3, the DNA is TGTGCCTGGAGTCTGGGGGGGTACGAAAAACTGTTTTTT.

The chain joins TRBV6-1 to TRBJ1-1; 7 bases align to TRBD1. CDR1 MNHNS and CDR2 SASEGT come from the germline V gene. Trimming removed 7 bases from V and 4 bases from J; junction bases left unmatched: 9. The CDR3 contains 14 residues. CDR3 region: CASIGGGWSTEAFF. The DNA for the CDR3 is TGTGCCAGCATTGGAGGGGGCTGGAGCACTGAAGCTTTCTTT.

The chain couples TRBV10-3 to TRBJ1-1; 7 positions agree with TRBD1. Germline CDR1 is ENHRY and CDR2 is SYGVKD. Trimming took 10 bases from V and 1 from J; bases not matched to a gene: 6. This CDR3 has 13 residues. CDR3: CATKQGQNTEAFF. The DNA of the CDR3 is TGTGCCACTAAACAGGGGCAGAACACTGAAGCTTTCTTT.

The gene calls are TRBV6-1 and TRBJ1-1; D may be TRBD1 (5 bases). Trimming shortened V by 4 bases and J by 1 base, and 13 bases separated the two germline ends. Germline assignment: CDR1 MNHNS and CDR2 SASEGT. The CDR3 totals 15 residues. The CDR3 region has the DNA TGTGCCAGCAGTGTAAGCGGGACGGGGAACACTGAAGCTTTCTTT. Residues: CASSVSGTGNTEAFF.

The rearrangement links TRBV7-2 to TRBJ2-3; 7 bases agree with TRBD2. Germline V gene data show CDR1 as SGHTA and CDR2 as FQGNSA. The V gene end was trimmed by 2 bases and the J gene end by 8 bases; junction bases not matched to a gene: 10. This CDR3 is built from 15 residues. For the CDR3, the DNA is TGTGCCAGCAGCTTAAACGGACTAGTTGGTGTTACGCAGTATTTT. Protein sequence: CASSLNGLVGVTQYF. Together with reference TRBV7-2 and TRBJ2-3, the CDR3 gives the full variable domain: GAGVSQSPSNKVTEKGKDVELRCDPISGHTALYWYRQSLGQGLEFLIYFQGNSAPDKSGLPSDRFSAERTGGSVSTLTIQRTQQEDSAVYLCASSLNGLVGVTQYFGPGTRLTVL.

The chain employs TRBV5-1 and TRBJ1-2; D perhaps matches TRBD1 (5 bases). Germline lookup yields CDR1 SGHRS and CDR2 YFSETQ. Deletions cut 0 bases from V and 2 bases from J, with 11 bases between. The CDR3 runs 15 residues. CDR3 sequence: CASSLAIRTNYGYTF. In nucleotides, the CDR3 is TGCGCCAGCAGCTTGGCCATACGGACAAACTATGGCTACACCTTC.

The CDR3 here is CASSVMGQGNYEQYF. For the CDR3, the DNA is TGTGCCAGTAGTGTCATGGGACAGGGGAACTACGAGCAGTACTTC. The chain uses TRBV19 and TRBJ2-7; 10 bases fit TRBD1. Germline loops: CDR1 LNHDA, CDR2 SQIVND (reference sequence). This CDR3 has 15 amino acids. After removal of 5 bases from V and 3 bases from J, the junction contained 7 bases not matched to a gene.

This chain connects TRBV7-8 to TRBJ1-2, with TRBD1 as a possible D gene (6 bases). Germline CDR1 SGHVS, CDR2 FQNEAQ. V dropped 2 bases and J dropped 8 bases, with 15 bases sitting between them. This CDR3 is 14 amino acids long. The CDR3 loop reads CASSLQGQKGGYTF. The CDR3 coding sequence is TGTGCCAGCAGCTTACAAGGACAGAAAGGCGGCTACACCTTC.

The chain links TRBV6-4 to TRBJ1-5; 7 bases map to TRBD1. Germline V gene lookup returns CDR1 MRHNA and CDR2 SNTAGT. The V segment lost 6 bases and the J segment 4 bases; nucleotides outside the gene matches: 3. The CDR3 is 13 residues long. CDR3: CASSGTENQPQHF. Here the CDR3 DNA reads TGTGCCAGCAGCGGGACAGAAAATCAGCCCCAGCATTTT.

The chain couples TRBV10-3 to TRBJ2-5; 7 bases match TRBD1. CDR3 size: 16 residues. Looked up from germline, CDR1 is ENHRY and CDR2 is SYGVKD. J was trimmed by 5 bases and V by 0 bases; bases with no gene match: 9. In DNA form, the CDR3 reads TGTGCCATCAGTGAGTCGGGGTACAGGGGAACGGAGACCCAGTACTTC. Its translation: CAISESGYRGTETQYF.

The chain has TRBV2 and TRBJ2-7, with a weak D call TRBD2 (6 bases). Germline-derived CDR1 and CDR2 are SNHLY and FYNNEI. There are 14 residues in the CDR3. Between the trimmed V and J ends, which lost 7 bases and 5 bases, there was a span of 18 bases. The CDR3, as DNA: TGTGCCAGCAACCCCACGGAGGGTGGCCACGAGCAGTACTTC. This gives the protein CASNPTEGGHEQYF.

This chain uses TRBV18 with TRBJ1-1, with 8 bases aligning to TRBD1. CDR3 length: 14 amino acids. J gave up 6 bases and V 1 base, and 4 bases lay outside the gene matches. From germline, CDR1 is KGHSH and CDR2 LQKENI. The CDR3 spells CASSPQTGVAEAFF. The CDR3 region has the DNA TGTGCCAGCTCACCACAGACAGGGGTCGCTGAAGCTTTCTTT.

This chain connects TRBV7-2 to TRBJ1-1; D is unclear. V dropped 5 bases and J dropped 0 bases, with 13 bases sitting between them. The germline V gene has CDR1 SGHTA and CDR2 FQGNSA. This CDR3 has 15 amino acids. Here the CDR3 DNA reads TGTGCCAGCAGCCGCAACGGTGTCGTGAACACTGAAGCTTTCTTT. The encoded protein is CASSRNGVVNTEAFF.

The rearrangement uses TRBV6-5 and TRBJ2-3; D not certain. Trimming cost V 0 bases and J 0 bases, with 4 bases left between them. CDR1 and CDR2 (germline): MNHEY, SVGAGI. The CDR3 covers 14 residues. As DNA, the CDR3 is TGTGCCAGCAGTTACTCGACTAGCACAGATACGCAGTATTTT. Protein sequence: CASSYSTSTDTQYF.

J is TRBJ1-1 and V is TRBV7-9; no clear D gene. The germline V gene has CDR1 SEHNR and CDR2 FQNEAQ (reference sequence). The germline V and J ends were trimmed by 3 bases and 1 base, with 12 bases remaining between them. The CDR3 consists of 15 residues. CDR3 DNA: TGTGCCAGCAGCTTGACGACGGGGAAGAACACTGAAGCTTTCTTT. Its protein product is CASSLTTGKNTEAFF.

This CDR3 is CASSQDGTSNYNEQFF. CDR3 bases: TGCGCCAGCAGCCAAGACGGGACTAGCAACTACAATGAGCAGTTCTTC. The chain employs TRBV4-3 and TRBJ2-1; 9 bases match TRBD2. Trimming at V came to 0 bases and at J to 3 bases, leaving 3 bases not matched to a gene. The germline V gene has CDR1 LGHNA and CDR2 YSLEER. This CDR3 comprises 16 residues.

The J gene is TRBJ2-1, the V gene TRBV10-3, with 7 positions matching TRBD2. J gave up 5 bases and V 0 bases, and 4 bases lay outside the gene matches. The CDR3 has 15 residues. Germline V gene lookup returns CDR1 ENHRY and CDR2 SYGVKD. The CDR3: CAISESIAGDNEQFF. CDR3 nucleotide sequence: TGTGCCATCAGTGAGTCGATCGCGGGGGACAATGAGCAGTTCTTC.

The chain combines TRBV6-4 with TRBJ2-7; 9 bases fit TRBD1. CDR3 size: 16 residues. The V segment lost 7 bases and the J segment 2 bases; nucleotides outside the gene matches: 12. From germline, CDR1 is MRHNA and CDR2 SNTAGT. CDR3 in amino acids: CASNITGTGLPYEQYV. The DNA for the CDR3 is TGTGCCAGCAATATTACCGGGACAGGGTTACCCTACGAGCAGTACGTC.

The chain recombines TRBV5-1 with TRBJ1-5; TRBD1 is a possible D gene (6 bases). The CDR3 sequence is 15 residues long. Germline assignment: CDR1 SGHRS and CDR2 YFSETQ. Trimming took 2 bases from V and 0 from J, leaving 9 bases between them. This chain's CDR3 is CASSFGDNSNQPQHF. For the CDR3, the DNA is TGCGCCAGCAGCTTTGGGGACAATAGCAATCAGCCCCAGCATTTT.

This chain uses TRBV30 with TRBJ1-2, with TRBD1 matching over 9 bases. The CDR3 sequence is 16 residues long. Germline V gene sequence: CDR1 GTSNPN, CDR2 SVGIG (reference sequence). With 1 base clipped from V and 2 bases from J, the junction kept 8 bases outside the gene matches. The CDR3 region is CAWSGWKTGGNYGYTF. CDR3 coding DNA: TGTGCCTGGAGTGGATGGAAGACAGGGGGGAACTATGGCTACACCTTC.

The rearrangement uses TRBV29-1 and TRBJ2-3; TRBD2 is a possible D gene (6 bases). With 4 bases removed from V and 5 bases from J, the gap between germline ends came to 13 bases. Germline CDR1 and CDR2: SQVTM and ANQGSEA. The CDR3 has 13 residues. CDR3 protein: CSVAGGDGDTQYF. CDR3 coding DNA: TGCAGCGTTGCGGGCGGGGATGGAGATACGCAGTATTTT.

CDR3 nucleotides: TGTGCCAGCAGCAAGACTAGCGGAACAGAGACCCAGTACTTC. Protein product: CASSKTSGTETQYF. The chain has TRBV7-7 and TRBJ2-5, with 9 bases matching TRBD2. Losses at the gene ends were 5 bases for V and 4 bases for J; bases not matched to a gene: 5. The germline gives CDR1 SSHAT, CDR2 FNYEAQ (reference sequence). There are 14 residues in the CDR3.

V is TRBV19 and J is TRBJ1-4; D is possibly TRBD1 (6 bases). Between the trimmed V and J ends, which lost 5 bases and 0 bases, there was a span of 13 bases. CDR3 length: 16 residues. CDR1 LNHDA and CDR2 SQIVND come from the germline V gene (reference sequence). This CDR3 reads CASSATGSTTNEKLFF. In DNA, the CDR3 is TGTGCCAGTAGTGCCACAGGGTCGACAACTAATGAAAAACTGTTTTTT.

This chain connects TRBV7-9 to TRBJ1-2, with 7 bases lining up with TRBD1. V shed 1 base, J shed 5 bases, and the junction held 10 bases outside the gene matches. The CDR3 is 16 residues long. Germline CDR1 SEHNR, CDR2 FQNEAQ (reference sequence). The CDR3 sequence: CASSLDPRGESYGYTF. CDR3 in DNA: TGTGCCAGCAGCTTAGACCCCAGGGGGGAGTCATATGGCTACACCTTC. The full variable domain, its missing parts supplied by reference TRBV7-9 and TRBJ1-2, is DTGVSQNPRHKITKRGQNVTFRCDPISEHNRLYWYRQTLGQGPEFLTYFQNEAQLEKSRLLSDRFSAERPKGSFSTLEIQRTEQGDSAMYLCASSLDPRGESYGYTFGSGTRLTVV.

This chain links TRBV2 with TRBJ1-2; 7 bases are a match to TRBD1. The germline V gene encodes CDR1 SNHLY and CDR2 FYNNEI. V was pared by 5 bases and J by 6 bases, with 12 bases of the junction left unmatched. The CDR3 has 15 amino acids. In DNA, the CDR3 is TGTGCCAGCAGTCCTCCTCGACAGGGAGGAGATGGCTACACCTTC. It yields the protein CASSPPRQGGDGYTF.